The TCR beta chain described here comes from a study of T cells after yellow fever vaccination. General study results and limits: CD4 and CD8 compartments shared a small share of clonotypes, likely from convergent recombination.

Worth noting for this clonotype: Its antigen is unidentified.

TCRdb used MiXCR to reprocess the 5' RACE reads, holding one entry per CDR3 protein. This sample has 95,000 to 150,000 distinct CDR3 sequences; about 16% occur once, and the top ten carry 43%. The V end lost 2 bases, the J end lost 4 bases, and 12 bases lay between the germline ends. Germline lookup yields CDR1 MNHEY and CDR2 SMNVEV (reference sequence). The length of the CDR3 is 15 residues. The sample was CD8+ T cells sorted from PBMCs, taken 5 days after the yellow fever booster vaccination. The clonotype originates from a young man who received the YFV17D yellow fever vaccine. V gene TRBV27 combines with J gene TRBJ1-5; tentatively, D is TRBD1 (5 bases). CDR3 nucleotides: TGTGCCAGCAGTTTAACAGGTGGGGCGAATCAGCCCCAGCATTTT. The encoded protein is CASSLTGGANQPQHF.